The sequence of this T cell receptor beta chain was determined in a study of graft-versus-host responses after intestinal transplantation (dated by TCRdb to the early 2020s). With regard to the full study: Recipients received multivisceral, liver-intestinal, or isolated intestinal transplants. Every recipient was given anti-thymocyte globulin induction, followed by roughly 3 years of maintenance tacrolimus and steroids. Bulk TCR-beta CDR3 sequencing was used to track graft-versus-host and host-versus-graft alloreactive T cell clones in the graft, circulation and bone marrow after intestinal transplantation. Alloreactive clones were identified by sequencing pre-transplant mixed lymphocyte reaction products and comparing these products with unstimulated pre-transplant donor and recipient T cells. The cohort enrolled 20 to 30 intestinal transplant recipients, one of whom was a retransplant, and a few patients without pretransplant specimens were excluded. Donor T cell macrochimerism was defined as a peak of at least 4% donor T cells among recipient peripheral blood mononuclear cells. Instead of going to the commercial service, samples from three later patients were sequenced in-house on an Illumina MiSeq and processed with MiXCR.

Receptor libraries were prepared by the immunoSEQ multiplex PCR assay. For most patients, genomic DNA was isolated with the Qiagen DNeasy Blood and Tissue Kit and sent frozen to Adaptive Biotechnologies for TCR sequencing. Adaptive Biotechnologies carried out high-throughput TCR-beta CDR3 sequencing of genomic DNA for most patients. Turning to the authors' computational methods: Adaptive's ImmunoSEQ software was the source of the TCR sequencing data for about 17 patients, while a few other patients were processed with MiXCR and VDJtools. To correct CD4 versus CD8 sorting errors, any sequence found in both subsets at a frequency ratio below 5:1 was removed. CDR3 nucleotide sequences shared between donor and recipient were removed because their origin could not be assigned. Alloreactive clones required at least 2-fold expansion over unstimulated cells and minimum CFSE-low frequency of 0.002% (template counts) or 0.001% (read counts). Clones detected in sequenced pre-transplant spleen, lymph node, or MLR CFSE-low populations of the donor or recipient were defined as mappable. Cumulative frequency of alloreactive clones was calculated as a percentage of all sequences weighted by copy number. TCRdb's version of the immuneACCESS table is confined to in-frame rearrangements and falls short of the full clone set. An unresolved V gene accounts for under half of the shortfall where checked; the remainder is of unknown origin. That table gives V, J and clone size, and the DNA gave D and trimming. This sample lists roughly 120,000 clones; 93% were detected once. The ten largest clones represent approximately 1% of the sample.

Remarks on this clone: Its antigen specificity is not known. No much larger clone is present one base from it, and per-base qualities are unavailable.

Beyond this particular receptor, the publication reports: GvH clones were detected in recipient bone marrow, and some of these GvH clones were observed earlier in ileal mucosa or blood, consistent with an intestinal mucosal origin. The conclusions were limited by the relatively low number and heterogeneity of the intestinal transplant patients. Peak levels of circulating GvH clones were associated with declines in HvG clones early after transplant. High GvH to HvG T cell clonal ratios were observed in the allografts of patients with donor T cell macrochimerism.

The time point label on this specimen signifies: cells obtained before transplantation from donor or recipient. CD3+CD4+ and CD3+CD8+ populations were FACS-sorted from unstimulated pre-transplant donor and recipient cells taken from spleen or lymph nodes. The CDR3 runs 18 amino acids, cysteine and phenylalanine included. The sequence is cut down to CDR3 DNA, 54 bases in frame from base 1. The V end loses 0 bases and the J end loses 1 base, and a stretch of 16 bases separates them. Sequences MGHRA (CDR1) and YSYEKL (CDR2) are obtained from the germline V gene. The chain was built from TRBV4-1 and TRBJ2-1, with no reliable assignment of the D segment. This TCR came from a human donor who was the organ donor for an intestinal transplant. The source was unstimulated CD8+ T cells sorted from spleen or lymph node cells, collected before transplant. The CDR3 protein: CASSQDFVGYHSYNEQFF. DNA sequence: TGCGCCAGCAGCCAAGATTTCGTGGGTTATCATTCCTACAATGAGCAGTTCTTC.